These T cell receptor beta chains were read from a single sample in a study of early T cells in non-severe SARS-CoV-2 infection. TCRdb re-called the 5' RACE reads through MiXCR, storing one row per CDR3 protein. The sample has some 52,000 distinct CDR3 sequences; around 8% are singletons. The sequencing input was whole blood. Receptors originate from an adult who was a healthcare worker with PCR-confirmed SARS-CoV-2 infection or an uninfected control (not recorded which). The CDR3 runs from the conserved cysteine through the conserved F or W. Clone size is shown for a subset of rows, as once, few, many or a class of expanded clone.

abundance: few
v_gene: TRBV9
CDR3aa: CASSVVAGGLTDTQYF

abundance: many
v_gene: TRBV19
CDR3aa: CASSIQVNQPQHF

abundance: few
v_gene: TRBV28
CDR3aa: CASSLRPSWASREQYF

abundance: few
v_gene: TRBV23-1
CDR3aa: CASSLRTRYEQYF

abundance: NA
v_gene: TRBV4-1
CDR3aa: CASSPTSGRKGSTDTQYF

abundance: NA
v_gene: TRBV7-2
CDR3aa: CASSLNSLTEQFF

abundance: medium-sized
v_gene: TRBV6-2/TRBV6-3
CDR3aa: CASSYFSYEQYF

abundance: NA
v_gene: TRBV15
CDR3aa: CATSRDSFLEQYF

abundance: few
v_gene: TRBV29-1
CDR3aa: CSYQRAEGGYTF

abundance: NA
v_gene: TRBV29-1
CDR3aa: CTIGGAREILF

abundance: few
v_gene: TRBV7-6
CDR3aa: CASSPVGEQTSGRSQFF

abundance: few
v_gene: TRBV18
CDR3aa: CASSPGQGVYEQYF

abundance: NA
v_gene: TRBV27
CDR3aa: CANEGDRTTIYEQYF